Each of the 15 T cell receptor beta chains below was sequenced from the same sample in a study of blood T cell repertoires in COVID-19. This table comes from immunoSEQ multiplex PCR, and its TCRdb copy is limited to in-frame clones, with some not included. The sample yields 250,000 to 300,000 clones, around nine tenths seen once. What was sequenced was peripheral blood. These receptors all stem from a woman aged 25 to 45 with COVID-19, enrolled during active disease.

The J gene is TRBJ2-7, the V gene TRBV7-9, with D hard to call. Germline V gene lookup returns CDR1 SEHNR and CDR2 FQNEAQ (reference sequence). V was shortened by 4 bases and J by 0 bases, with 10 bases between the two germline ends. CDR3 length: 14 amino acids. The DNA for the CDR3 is TGTGCCAGCAGCTCCCTACTCTCCTCCTACGAGCAGTACTTC. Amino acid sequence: CASSSLLSSYEQYF. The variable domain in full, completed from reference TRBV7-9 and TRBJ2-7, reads DTGVSQNPRHKITKRGQNVTFRCDPISEHNRLYWYRQTLGQGPEFLTYFQNEAQLEKSRLLSDRFSAERPKGSFSTLEIQRTEQGDSAMYLCASSSLLSSYEQYFGPGTRLTVT.

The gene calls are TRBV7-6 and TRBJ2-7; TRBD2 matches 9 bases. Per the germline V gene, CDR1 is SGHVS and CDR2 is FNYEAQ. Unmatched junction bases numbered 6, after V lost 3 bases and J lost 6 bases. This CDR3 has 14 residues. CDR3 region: CASSFGGRAAEQYF. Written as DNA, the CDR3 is TGTGCCAGCAGCTTCGGCGGGAGGGCCGCCGAGCAGTACTTC.

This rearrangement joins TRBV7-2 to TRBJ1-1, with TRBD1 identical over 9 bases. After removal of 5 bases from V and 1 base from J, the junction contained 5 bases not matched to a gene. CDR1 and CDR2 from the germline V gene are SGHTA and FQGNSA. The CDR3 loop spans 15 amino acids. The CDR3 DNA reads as TGTGCCAGCAGCGCGACAGGGGGAAGGAACACTGAAGCTTTCTTT. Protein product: CASSATGGRNTEAFF.

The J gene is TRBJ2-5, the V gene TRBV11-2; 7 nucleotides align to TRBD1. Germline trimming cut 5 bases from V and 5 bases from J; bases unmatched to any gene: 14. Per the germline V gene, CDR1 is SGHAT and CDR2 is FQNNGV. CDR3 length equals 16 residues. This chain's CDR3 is CASSHLGQRIWETQYF. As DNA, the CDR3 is TGTGCCAGCAGCCACCTGGGACAGAGAATCTGGGAGACCCAGTACTTC.

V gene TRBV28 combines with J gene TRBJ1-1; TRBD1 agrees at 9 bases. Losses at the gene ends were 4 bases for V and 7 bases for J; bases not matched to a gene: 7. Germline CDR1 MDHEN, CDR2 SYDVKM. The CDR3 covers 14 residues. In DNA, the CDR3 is TGTGCCAGCAGTTACGACAGGGGGTCAGATGAAGCTTTCTTT. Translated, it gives CASSYDRGSDEAFF.

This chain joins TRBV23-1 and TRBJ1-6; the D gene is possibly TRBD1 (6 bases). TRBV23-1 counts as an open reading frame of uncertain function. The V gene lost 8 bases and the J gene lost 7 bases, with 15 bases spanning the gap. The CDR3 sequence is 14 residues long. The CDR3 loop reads CASWGHRTNSPLHF. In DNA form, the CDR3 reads TGCGCCAGCTGGGGGCACAGAACGAATTCACCCCTCCACTTT.

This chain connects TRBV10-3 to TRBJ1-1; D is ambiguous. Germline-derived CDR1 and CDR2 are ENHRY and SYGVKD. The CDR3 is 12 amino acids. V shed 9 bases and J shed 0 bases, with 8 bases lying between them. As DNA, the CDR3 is TGTGCCATGAGGGCGATGAACACTGAAGCTTTCTTT. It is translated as CAMRAMNTEAFF.

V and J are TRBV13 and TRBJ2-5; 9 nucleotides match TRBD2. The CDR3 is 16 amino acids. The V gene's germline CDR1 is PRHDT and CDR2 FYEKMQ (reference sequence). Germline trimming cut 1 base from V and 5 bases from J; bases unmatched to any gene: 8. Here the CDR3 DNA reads TGTGCCAGCAGCTTAGATCCTCGCGGGAGGGAGGAGACCCAGTACTTC. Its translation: CASSLDPRGREETQYF.

The CDR3 DNA is TGCGCCAGCAGTGTCGGGATTGGAAACACCATATATTTT. The encoded protein is CASSVGIGNTIYF. The V call is TRBV10-1, the J call TRBJ1-3; D remains unclear. Germline loops: CDR1 WNHNN, CDR2 SYGVQD (reference sequence). The CDR3 contains 13 residues. Trimming took 4 bases from V and 3 from J, leaving 7 bases between them.

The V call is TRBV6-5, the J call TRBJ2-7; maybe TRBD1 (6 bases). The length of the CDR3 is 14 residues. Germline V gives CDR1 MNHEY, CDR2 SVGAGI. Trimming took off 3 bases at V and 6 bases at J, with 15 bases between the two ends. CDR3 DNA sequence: TGTGCCAGCAGTTATTTAGCAGGGGCGAGCGAGCAGTACTTC. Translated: CASSYLAGASEQYF.

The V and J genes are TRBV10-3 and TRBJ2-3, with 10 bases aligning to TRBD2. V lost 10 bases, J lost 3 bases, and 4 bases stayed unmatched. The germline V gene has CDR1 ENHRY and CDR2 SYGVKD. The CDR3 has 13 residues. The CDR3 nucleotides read TGTGCCACGTTAGCGGGAGGAACAGATACGCAGTATTTT. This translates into CATLAGGTDTQYF.

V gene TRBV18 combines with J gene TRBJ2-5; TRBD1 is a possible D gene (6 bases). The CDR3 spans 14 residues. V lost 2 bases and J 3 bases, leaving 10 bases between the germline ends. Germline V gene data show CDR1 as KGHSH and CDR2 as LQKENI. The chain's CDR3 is CASSPVRGEETQYF. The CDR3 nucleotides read TGTGCCAGCTCACCAGTCAGGGGAGAAGAGACCCAGTACTTC.

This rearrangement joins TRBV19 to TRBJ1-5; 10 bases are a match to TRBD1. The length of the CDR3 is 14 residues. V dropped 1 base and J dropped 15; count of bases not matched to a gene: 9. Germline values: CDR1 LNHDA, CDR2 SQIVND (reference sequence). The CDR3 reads CASSIAARQGALHF. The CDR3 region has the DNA TGTGCCAGTAGTATAGCGGCCCGACAGGGGGCTCTGCATTTT.

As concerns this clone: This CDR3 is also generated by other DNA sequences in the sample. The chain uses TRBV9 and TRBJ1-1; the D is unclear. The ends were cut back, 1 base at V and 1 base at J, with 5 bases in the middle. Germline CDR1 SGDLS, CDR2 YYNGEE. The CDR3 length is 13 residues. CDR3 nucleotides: TGTGCCAGCAGCGTAAATAGGAACACTGAAGCTTTCTTT. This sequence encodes CASSVNRNTEAFF.

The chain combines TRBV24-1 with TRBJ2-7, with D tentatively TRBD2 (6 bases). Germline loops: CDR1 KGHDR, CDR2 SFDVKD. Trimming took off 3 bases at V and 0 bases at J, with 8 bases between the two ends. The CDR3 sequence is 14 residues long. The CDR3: CATSDGGSSYEQYF. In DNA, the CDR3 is TGTGCCACCAGTGATGGAGGGAGCTCCTACGAGCAGTACTTC.